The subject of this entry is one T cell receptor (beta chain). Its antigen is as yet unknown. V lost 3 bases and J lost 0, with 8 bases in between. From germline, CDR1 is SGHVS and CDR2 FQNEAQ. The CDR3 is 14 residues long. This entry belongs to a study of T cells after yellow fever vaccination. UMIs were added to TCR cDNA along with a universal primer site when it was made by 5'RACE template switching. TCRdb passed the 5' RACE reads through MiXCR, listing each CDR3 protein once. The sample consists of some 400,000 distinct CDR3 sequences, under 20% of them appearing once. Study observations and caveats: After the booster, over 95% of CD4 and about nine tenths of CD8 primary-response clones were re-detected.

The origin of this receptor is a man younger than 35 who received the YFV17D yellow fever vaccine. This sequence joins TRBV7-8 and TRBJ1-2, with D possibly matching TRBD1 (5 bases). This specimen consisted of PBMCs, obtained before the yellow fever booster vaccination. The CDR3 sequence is CASSLTVPNYGYTF. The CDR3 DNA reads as TGTGCCAGCAGCTTGACAGTCCCTAACTATGGCTACACCTTC.